This TCR beta chain was recovered during a study of control samples from healthy donors and cancer patients. Per the germline V gene, CDR1 is MNHEY and CDR2 is SVGEGT. The V gene lost 5 bases and the J gene lost 4 bases, with 9 bases spanning the gap. The CDR3 runs 13 residues. Method: immunoSEQ multiplex PCR; TCRdb's copy keeps in-frame clones and lacks some. The sample has roughly 69,000 clones; around 80% are singletons. Sequenced material: blood. This TCR derives from a man between 60 and 70 years old in good health. The J gene is TRBJ1-5, the V gene TRBV6-2 or TRBV6-3; D is unresolved. The CDR3 nucleotides read TGTGCCAGCAGTCAAAATGATAATCAGCCCCAGCATTTT. Its translation: CASSQNDNQPQHF.